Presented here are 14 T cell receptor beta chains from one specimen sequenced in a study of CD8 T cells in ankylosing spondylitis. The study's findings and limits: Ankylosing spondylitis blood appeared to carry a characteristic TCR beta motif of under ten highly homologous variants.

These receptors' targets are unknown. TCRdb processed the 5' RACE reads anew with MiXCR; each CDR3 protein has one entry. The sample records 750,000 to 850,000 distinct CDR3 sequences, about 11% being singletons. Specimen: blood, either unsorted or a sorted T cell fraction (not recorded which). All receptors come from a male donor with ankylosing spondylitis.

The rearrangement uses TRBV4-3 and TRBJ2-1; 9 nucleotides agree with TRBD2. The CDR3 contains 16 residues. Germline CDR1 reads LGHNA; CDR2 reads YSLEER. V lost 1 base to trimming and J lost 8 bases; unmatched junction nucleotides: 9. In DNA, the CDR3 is TGCGCCAGCAGCCAAGTCCGGCCTAGCGGGAAAGATGAGCAGTTCTTC. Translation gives CASSQVRPSGKDEQFF.

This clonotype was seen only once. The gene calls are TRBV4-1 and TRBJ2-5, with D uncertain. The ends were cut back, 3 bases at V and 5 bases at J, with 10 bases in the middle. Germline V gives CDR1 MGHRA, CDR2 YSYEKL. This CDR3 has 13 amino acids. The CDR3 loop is CASSHSDGETQYF. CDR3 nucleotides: TGCGCCAGCAGCCACTCCGACGGGGAGACCCAGTACTTC.

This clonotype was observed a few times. CDR3 in DNA: TGTGCCAGCTCATCTTCCGGGACAGGGGGTGGCCGCAATCAGCCCCAGCATTTT. Translated, it gives CASSSSGTGGGRNQPQHF. The gene calls are TRBV18 and TRBJ1-5; 11 bases agree with TRBD1. V trimming: 5 bases; J trimming: 2 bases; junction bases outside the gene matches: 11. The CDR3 has 18 residues. Germline values: CDR1 KGHSH, CDR2 LQKENI.

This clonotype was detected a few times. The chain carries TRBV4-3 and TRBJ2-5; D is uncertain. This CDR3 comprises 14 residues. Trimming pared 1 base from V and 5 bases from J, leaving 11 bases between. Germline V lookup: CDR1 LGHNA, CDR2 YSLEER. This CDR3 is CASSQVGRWETQYF. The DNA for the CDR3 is TGCGCCAGCAGCCAAGTGGGAAGGTGGGAGACCCAGTACTTC.

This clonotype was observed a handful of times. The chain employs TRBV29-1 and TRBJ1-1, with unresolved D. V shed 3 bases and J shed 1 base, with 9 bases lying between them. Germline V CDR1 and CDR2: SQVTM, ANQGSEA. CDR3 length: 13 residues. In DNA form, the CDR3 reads TGCAGCGTTGACAGGACCGGGAACACTGAAGCTTTCTTT. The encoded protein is CSVDRTGNTEAFF.

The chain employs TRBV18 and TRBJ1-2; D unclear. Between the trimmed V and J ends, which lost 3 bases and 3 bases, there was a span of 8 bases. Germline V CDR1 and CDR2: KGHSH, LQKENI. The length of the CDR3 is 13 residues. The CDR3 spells CASSPGSDYGYTF. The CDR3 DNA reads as TGTGCCAGCTCACCTGGCAGCGACTATGGCTACACCTTC.

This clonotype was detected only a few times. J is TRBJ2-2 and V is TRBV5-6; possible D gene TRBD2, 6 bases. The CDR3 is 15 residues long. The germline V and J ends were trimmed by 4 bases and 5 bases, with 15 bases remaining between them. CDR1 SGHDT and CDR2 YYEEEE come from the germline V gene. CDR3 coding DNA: TGTGCCAGCAGCATCGGAGGGAAGGGAACCGGGGAGCTGTTTTTT. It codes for CASSIGGKGTGELFF.

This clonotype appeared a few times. CDR3 DNA: TGCGCCAGCAGCTTGGGGGGGCCCCAAAGGACAGCAGAAGAGACCCAGTACTTC. Residues: CASSLGGPQRTAEETQYF. The chain joins TRBV5-1 to TRBJ2-5; TRBD1 is a possible D gene (6 bases). Looked up from germline, CDR1 is SGHRS and CDR2 is YFSETQ. The CDR3 loop spans 18 amino acids. V lost 0 bases to trimming and J lost 3 bases, with 21 bases between them.

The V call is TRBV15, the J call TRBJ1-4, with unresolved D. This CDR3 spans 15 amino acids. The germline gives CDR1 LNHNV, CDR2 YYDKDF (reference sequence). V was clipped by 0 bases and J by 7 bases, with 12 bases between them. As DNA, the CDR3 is TGTGCCACCAGCAGAGATTCGTCCGATACTGAAAAACTGTTTTTT. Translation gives CATSRDSSDTEKLFF.

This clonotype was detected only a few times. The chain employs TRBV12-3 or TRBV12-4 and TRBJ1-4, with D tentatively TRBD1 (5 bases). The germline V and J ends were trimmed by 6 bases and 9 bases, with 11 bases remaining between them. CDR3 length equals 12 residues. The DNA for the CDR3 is TGTGCCAGCAGCCCCAGACAGAAAAAACTGTTTTTT. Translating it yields CASSPRQKKLFF.

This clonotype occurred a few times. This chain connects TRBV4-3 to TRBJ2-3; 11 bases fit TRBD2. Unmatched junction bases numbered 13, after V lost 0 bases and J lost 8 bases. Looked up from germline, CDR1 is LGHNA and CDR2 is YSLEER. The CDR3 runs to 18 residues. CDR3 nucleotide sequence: TGCGCCAGCAGCCAAGACACGACTAGCGGGGTGCCTTATGGTACGCAGTATTTT. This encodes CASSQDTTSGVPYGTQYF.

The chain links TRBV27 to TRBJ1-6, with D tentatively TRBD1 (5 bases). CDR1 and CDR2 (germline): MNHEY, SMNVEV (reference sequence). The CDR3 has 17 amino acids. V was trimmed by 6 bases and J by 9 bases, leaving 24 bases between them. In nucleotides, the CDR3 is TGTGCCAGCAGAGGGTTCTCGAGGGGCGGGTTCGGTTCACCCCTCCACTTT. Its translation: CASRGFSRGGFGSPLHF.

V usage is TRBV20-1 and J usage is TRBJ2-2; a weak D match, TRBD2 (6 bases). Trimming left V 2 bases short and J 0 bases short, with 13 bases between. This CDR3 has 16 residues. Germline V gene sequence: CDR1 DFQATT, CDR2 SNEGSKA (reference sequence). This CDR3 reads CSARPRDFANTGELFF. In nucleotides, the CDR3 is TGCAGTGCTAGACCGCGGGACTTCGCGAACACCGGGGAGCTGTTTTTT.

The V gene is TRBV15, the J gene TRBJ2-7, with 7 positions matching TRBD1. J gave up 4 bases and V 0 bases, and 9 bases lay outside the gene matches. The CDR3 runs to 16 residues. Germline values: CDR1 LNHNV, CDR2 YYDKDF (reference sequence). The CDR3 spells CATSRDGGQEIYEQYF. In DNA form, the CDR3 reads TGTGCCACCAGCAGAGATGGCGGACAGGAGATATACGAGCAGTACTTC.